The 12 T cell receptor beta chains below all came from one sample that was sequenced in a study of T cells in Graves' hyperthyroidism and ophthalmopathy. Amplification of TCR beta CDR3 regions was performed using RNA transcripts as template. First-round RT-PCR with HTBI primers amplified the TCR CDR3 region. TCRdb used MiXCR to reprocess the multiplex PCR reads, holding one entry per CDR3 protein. This table holds roughly 500,000 distinct CDR3 sequences, roughly 24% found once. The sequenced sample consisted of blood. The receptor set was obtained from a woman in her twenties or thirties with Graves' ophthalmopathy.

The table lists this clonotype with many counts. A much bigger clone sits one base away, suggesting this may be a read error. The chain joins TRBV7-2 to TRBJ2-7; D remains unclear. From germline, CDR1 is SGHTA and CDR2 FQGNSA. With 3 bases removed from V and 2 bases from J, the gap between germline ends came to 2 bases. The CDR3 consists of 11 residues. The CDR3 sequence is CASSFTYEQYF. The DNA of the CDR3 is TGTGCCAGCAGCTTTACCTACGAGCAGTACTTC.

The gene calls are TRBV11-2 and TRBJ2-7; D is undetermined. There are 14 residues in the CDR3. CDR1 is SGHAT and CDR2 is FQNNGV in the germline V gene. Trimming left V 0 bases short and J 2 bases short, with 8 bases between. The CDR3 DNA sequence: TGTGCCAGCAGCTTAGATCAAAGCACCTACGAGCAGTACTTC. This encodes CASSLDQSTYEQYF.

The chain combines TRBV28 with TRBJ1-1; D possibly corresponds to TRBD1 (6 bases). Trimming took 3 bases from V and 1 from J, leaving 12 bases between them. Per the germline V gene, CDR1 is MDHEN and CDR2 is SYDVKM. This CDR3 is 15 amino acids long. The CDR3 DNA reads TGTGCCAGCAGTTTGGCGGGACACCAGAACACTGAAGCTTTCTTT. It encodes CASSLAGHQNTEAFF. The full variable domain, in which reference TRBV28 and TRBJ1-1 provide the parts outside the CDR3, is DVKVTQSSRYLVKRTGEKVFLECVQDMDHENMFWYRQDPGLGLRLIYFSYDVKMKEKGDIPEGYSVSREKKERFSLILESASTNQTSMYLCASSLAGHQNTEAFFGQGTRLTVV.

Ten or more counts support this clonotype. The genes are TRBV6-1 and TRBJ1-2; no clear D. With 1 base removed from V and 4 bases from J, the gap between germline ends came to 7 bases. The CDR3 is made up of 13 amino acids. Germline V gives CDR1 MNHNS, CDR2 SASEGT. The CDR3 region has the DNA TGTGCCAGCAGTGAAGTAAAGACCTATGGCTACACCTTC. The encoded protein is CASSEVKTYGYTF.

This clonotype was picked up one time. The gene calls are TRBV12-3 or TRBV12-4 and TRBJ1-1, with D unresolved. The CDR3 covers 15 residues. V lost 3 bases, J lost 5 bases, and 16 bases lay in between. CDR3 sequence reads: CASSFLSGSGTEAFF. The DNA for the CDR3 is TGTGCCAGCAGTTTCCTTAGTGGAAGTGGGACTGAAGCTTTCTTT.

This clonotype came up many times. The V call is TRBV2, the J call TRBJ1-1, with a possible D match to TRBD1 (5 bases). The CDR3 has 13 residues. The germline V gene has CDR1 SNHLY and CDR2 FYNNEI. V was trimmed by 8 bases and J by 1 base, leaving 11 bases between them. The CDR3 region is CASVMGRNTEAFF. CDR3 nucleotides: TGTGCCAGCGTTATGGGACGGAACACTGAAGCTTTCTTT.

This clonotype was detected ten times or more. The chain joins TRBV2 to TRBJ2-5; 11 bases agree with TRBD2. V shed 1 base, J shed 7 bases, and the junction held 8 bases outside the gene matches. The germline gives CDR1 SNHLY, CDR2 FYNNEI. The CDR3 loop spans 16 amino acids. The chain's CDR3 is CASSEVSGGAVGTQYF. CDR3 bases: TGTGCCAGCAGTGAAGTTAGCGGGGGGGCGGTCGGGACCCAGTACTTC. Combining the CDR3 with reference TRBV2 and TRBJ2-5 gives the whole variable domain EPEVTQTPSHQVTQMGQEVILRCVPISNHLYFYWYRQILGQKVEFLVSFYNNEISEKSEIFDDQFSVERPDGSNFTLKIRSTKLEDSAMYFCASSEVSGGAVGTQYFGPGTRLLVL.

In its sample, this clonotype was seen many times. The chain uses TRBV6-2 or TRBV6-3 and TRBJ1-5, with 10 positions matching TRBD1. Trimming removed 4 bases from V and 5 bases from J; junction bases left unmatched: 14. Germline V gives CDR1 MNHEY, CDR2 SVGEGT. The CDR3 is 18 amino acids. This CDR3 is CASSSTGGAGMVDQPQHF. CDR3 DNA: TGTGCCAGCAGTTCGACAGGGGGCGCCGGAATGGTCGATCAGCCCCAGCATTTT.

Notes on this clonotype: With a much larger clone just one base away, this may be a read error. The chain is built from TRBV28 and TRBJ1-2, with D maybe TRBD1 (6 bases). This CDR3 is 14 amino acids long. Germline CDR1 and CDR2: MDHEN and SYDVKM. Trimming took off 5 bases at V and 4 bases at J, with 14 bases between the two ends. The CDR3 spells CASSPFGGAYGYTF. The CDR3 DNA is TGTGCCAGCAGTCCTTTCGGGGGCGCCTATGGCTACACCTTC.

The chain recombines TRBV19 with TRBJ1-2; D gene ambiguous. Germline V gives CDR1 LNHDA, CDR2 SQIVND (reference sequence). The CDR3 covers 13 residues. With 7 bases removed from V and 3 bases from J, the gap between germline ends came to 12 bases. CDR3 protein: CASTLGPYYGYTF. The CDR3 DNA reads TGTGCCAGTACACTAGGGCCTTACTATGGCTACACCTTC.

The chain is built from TRBV4-2 and TRBJ2-7; 9 bases align to TRBD1. With 3 bases clipped from V and 6 bases from J, the junction kept 9 bases outside the gene matches. The CDR3 consists of 15 residues. The V gene's germline CDR1 is LGHNA and CDR2 YNFKEQ. The CDR3 nucleotides read TGTGCCAGCAGCCAGGGTCAACAGGGGGCTGGCGAGCAGTACTTC. Protein product: CASSQGQQGAGEQYF.

This clonotype was detected once. The chain combines TRBV10-3 with TRBJ2-7, with D uncertain. This CDR3 contains 14 residues. The V gene's germline CDR1 is ENHRY and CDR2 SYGVKD. Between the trimmed V and J ends, which lost 6 bases and 0 bases, there was a span of 12 bases. The CDR3 reads CAIRVTTSSYEQYF. CDR3 coding DNA: TGTGCCATCAGGGTTACCACCAGCTCCTACGAGCAGTACTTC.